Shown below are 30 T cell receptor beta chains from a single sample sequenced in a study of tumor and adjacent non-tumor tissue in lung cancer. The library came from three nested PCR rounds adapted from ARM-PCR protocols. Via MiXCR, TCRdb re-called the multiplex PCR reads, giving one row per CDR3 protein. The sample carries some 120,000 distinct CDR3 sequences, about 66% recorded once. RNA was extracted from bulk tissue without any cell sorting. Sequencing was done on a sample of lung tumor tissue. These TCRs come from a man aged 25-40 years with non-small cell lung cancer.

This chain links TRBV11-2 with TRBJ2-1; D is unclear. The CDR3 consists of 13 residues. Germline V gene sequence: CDR1 SGHAT, CDR2 FQNNGV. Trimming stripped 11 bases from V and 6 bases from J, with 17 bases between. The DNA for the CDR3 is TGTGCCTGCAAGCCGGCAGGAAGCAATGAGCAGTTCTTC. It specifies CACKPAGSNEQFF.

Concerning this clonotype itself: This could be a read error, since a much larger clone is one nucleotide away. This rearrangement joins TRBV6-2 or TRBV6-3 to TRBJ1-2; perhaps TRBD1 as D (5 bases). This CDR3 spans 14 amino acids. Germline values: CDR1 MNHEY, CDR2 SVGEGT. V lost 10 bases and J 10 bases, leaving 25 bases between the germline ends. The CDR3 loop is CATRPGSDSDDYTF. The CDR3, as DNA: TGTGCCACCAGGCCAGGCAGCGACAGCGATGACTACACCTTC.

On this clonotype itself: A read error may account for a junction end that differs from germline. The V call is TRBV29-1, the J call TRBJ2-1; D is possibly TRBD1 (6 bases). The CDR3 consists of 13 residues. CDR1 is SQVTM and CDR2 is ANQGSEA in the germline V gene. CDR3 bases: TGCAGCATTGAGGGGACATACTACAATGAGCAGTTCTTC. Its translation is CSIEGTYYNEQFF.

As to this clonotype: Relative to the germline gene, one junction end is altered; a read error may explain this. The CDR3 protein is CAGSLEQWNEQFF. The CDR3 nucleotides are TGTGCCGGCAGTCTCGAGCAATGGAATGAGCAGTTCTTC. J is TRBJ2-1 and V is TRBV6-5; no reliable D call. Germline CDR1 is MNHEY and CDR2 is SVGAGI. The CDR3 consists of 13 residues.

V is TRBV23-1 and J is TRBJ2-7; no firm D call. Being an ORF, TRBV23-1 has a function that is uncertain. There are 11 residues in the CDR3. V was clipped by 9 bases and J by 0 bases, with 6 bases between them. The CDR3, as DNA: TGCGCCAGACTGAGCTCCTACGAGCAGTACTTC. Translation: CARLSSYEQYF.

This clonotype was seen a single time. This may come from a read error, since a much larger clone is one base off. The chain combines TRBV20-1 with TRBJ1-5; TRBD1 matches at 7 bases. CDR1 is DFQATT, CDR2 SNEGSKA, per germline (reference sequence). After removal of 0 bases from V and 3 bases from J, the junction contained 8 bases not matched to a gene. The CDR3 covers 16 residues. The CDR3 DNA reads as TGCAGTGCTAGAGACTACAGGGGATATAACAATCAGCCCCAGCATTTT. Protein: CSARDYRGYNNQPQHF.

A word on this clonotype: Its ends do not fully match the called genes, so a read error is possible. This chain connects TRBV4-1 to TRBJ2-1; 9 nucleotides align to TRBD2. This CDR3 spans 21 amino acids. In germline, CDR1 is MGHRA, CDR2 YSYEKL. Here the CDR3 DNA reads TGCGCCAGCAACCAAGATATCCAGCGGGGGGTTCTACTGAGCTCCTACAATGAGCAGTCCTTC. This translates into CASNQDIQRGVLLSSYNEQSF.

This clonotype was recorded many times. The rearrangement links TRBV6-2 or TRBV6-3 to TRBJ1-4; 12 bases line up with TRBD1. The V gene's germline CDR1 is MNHEY and CDR2 SVGEGT. This CDR3 comprises 13 residues. Trimming removed 1 base from V and 12 bases from J; junction bases left unmatched: 0. CDR3 amino acids: CASSYWDRGQLFF. In DNA form, the CDR3 reads TGTGCCAGCAGTTACTGGGACAGGGGGCAACTGTTTTTT.

A word on this clonotype: A read error may produce the germline difference seen at one junction end. The J gene is TRBJ2-1, the V gene TRBV6-2 or TRBV6-3, with a weak D call TRBD1 (6 bases). The CDR3 length is 14 residues. Looked up from germline, CDR1 is MNHEY and CDR2 is SVGEGT. In DNA, the CDR3 is TGTGCCCGCAGCCCCTTGGACAGTTACAATGAGCAGTTCTTC. This gives the protein CARSPLDSYNEQFF.

This clonotype was seen a handful of times. This sequence may be a read error, since a much larger clone differs from it by one base. This sequence joins TRBV13 and TRBJ2-3; D is undetermined. Germline assignment: CDR1 PRHDT and CDR2 FYEKMQ (reference sequence). This CDR3 spans 12 amino acids. CDR3 in DNA: TGTGCCAGCAGTCTGAGCACAGATATGCAGTATTTT. Its protein is CASSLSTDMQYF.

This clonotype occurred a few times. The J gene is TRBJ2-7, the V gene TRBV24-1; 7 bases map to TRBD1. Germline V CDR1 and CDR2: KGHDR, SFDVKD. CDR3 length: 17 residues. With V trimmed by 5 bases and J by 3 bases, 15 bases remained unmatched. For the CDR3, the DNA is TGTGCCACCAGTGGCCAGACCCCGGGACAGCGATTCTACGAGCAGTACTTC. The encoded protein is CATSGQTPGQRFYEQYF.

Details on this clonotype: An end of the junction differs from the germline gene, which may be a read error. The genes are TRBV20-1 and TRBJ1-6, with D unresolved. The CDR3 consists of 14 residues. Per the germline V gene, CDR1 is DFQATT and CDR2 is SNEGSKA (reference sequence). The CDR3 nucleotides read TGCAGTCCTAGAGACTGGACGATCAATTCACCCATCCACTTT. Its translation is CSPRDWTINSPIHF.

The chain employs TRBV20-1 and TRBJ2-2; TRBD2 aligns across 9 bases. Germline CDR1 DFQATT, CDR2 SNEGSKA (reference sequence). The CDR3 spans 15 residues. The CDR3 bases are TGCAATGCGCGGATAGCGGGAGCTGACACCGGGGAGCTGTTTTTT. Translated: CNARIAGADTGELFF.

Comments on this clonotype: Given a much more abundant clone one base away, this may be a read error. V is TRBV6-1 and J is TRBJ2-5, with TRBD2 identical over 10 bases. CDR3 length: 12 amino acids. From germline, CDR1 is MNHNS and CDR2 SASEGT. This CDR3 reads CDSSEGWTSGYF. Written as DNA, the CDR3 is TGTGACAGCAGTGAAGGATGGACTAGCGGTTACTTC.

Of note for this clonotype: Lacking the conserved final phenylalanine or tryptophan, this CDR3 likely reflects a read error. V is TRBV20-1 and J is TRBJ2-3; no definite D call. The CDR3 is 13 amino acids. Germline V gives CDR1 DFQATT, CDR2 SNEGSKA (reference sequence). V lost 8 bases and J 3 bases, leaving 15 bases between the germline ends. CDR3 protein: CSTKPPSTDTQYL. The CDR3 nucleotides read TGCAGTACTAAACCGCCATCTACAGATACGCAGTATTTG.

The chain links TRBV10-2 to TRBJ2-7; TRBD1 matches at 9 bases. V trimming: 6 bases; J trimming: 6 bases; junction bases outside the gene matches: 12. Germline CDR1 is WSHSY and CDR2 is SAAADI. This CDR3 has 15 residues. CDR3: CASSSTGGLFSEQYF. DNA for the CDR3: TGCGCCAGCAGCTCCACAGGGGGCCTCTTCAGCGAGCAGTACTTC.

This clonotype was recorded many times. This chain links TRBV20-1 with TRBJ2-3; tentatively, D is TRBD2 (6 bases). V was cut by 3 bases and J by 7 bases, with 20 bases left in between. The CDR3 is 15 residues long. CDR1 and CDR2 (germline): DFQATT, SNEGSKA (reference sequence). The CDR3 loop reads CSASDSGGIVNTQYF. For the CDR3, the DNA is TGCAGTGCTAGCGATTCCGGGGGAATAGTGAATACGCAGTATTTT.

As to this clonotype: One base away lies a much larger clone, so this may be a sequencing read error. The DNA for the CDR3 is TGTGCCAGCACTCCTCCAGTGATGGAGACCCAGTACTTC. It translates to CASTPPVMETQYF. The genes are TRBV6-5 and TRBJ2-5; D unresolved. Germline loops: CDR1 MNHEY, CDR2 SVGAGI. The V end was cut by 7 bases, the J end by 5 bases, with 14 bases between. The CDR3 has 13 amino acids.

Details on this clonotype: At one end the junction does not follow the germline gene, possibly because of a read error. The chain recombines TRBV12-3 or TRBV12-4 with TRBJ2-4; TRBD2 is a possible D gene (5 bases). The CDR3 contains 15 residues. As DNA, the CDR3 is TGTGTCAGCAGTTTAGCGACGGGAGCCAAAAACATTCAGTACTTC. Its translation is CVSSLATGAKNIQYF.

As concerns this clonotype: A much larger clonotype is one base distant, so this may be a read error. V gene TRBV4-3 combines with J gene TRBJ2-1, with 8 bases lining up with TRBD2. V lost 5 bases to trimming and J lost 4 bases; unmatched junction nucleotides: 16. CDR1 LGHNA and CDR2 YSLEER come from the germline V gene. The CDR3 totals 18 residues. DNA for the CDR3: TGCGCCAGCAGCTTTCACCCCCCGCGGGGGGTTACATACAATGAGCAGTTCTTC. Its protein product is CASSFHPPRGVTYNEQFF.

The rearrangement uses TRBV6-5 and TRBJ1-1, with unresolved D. CDR3 length: 13 residues. Trimming cost V 7 bases and J 3 bases, with 12 bases left between them. CDR1 and CDR2 from the germline V gene are MNHEY and SVGAGI. This CDR3 reads CASIYREDTEAFF. The CDR3 nucleotides read TGTGCCAGCATCTACCGTGAGGACACTGAAGCTTTCTTT.

This clonotype was seen more than once but under ten times. The chain couples TRBV4-1 to TRBJ2-5; possible D gene TRBD2, 6 bases. V shed 0 bases and J shed 5 bases, with 16 bases lying between them. The CDR3 sequence is 16 residues long. Germline V gene lookup returns CDR1 MGHRA and CDR2 YSYEKL. The CDR3 nucleotides are TGCGCCAGCAGCCAAGATCCGGCAGGTGGGGGGGAGACCCAGTACTTC. Protein: CASSQDPAGGGETQYF.

This clonotype was picked up many times. The rearrangement uses TRBV7-3 and TRBJ2-7; TRBD2 might be the D (6 bases). Germline CDR1 and CDR2: SGHTA and FQGTGA. The CDR3 is made up of 15 amino acids. V shed 0 bases and J shed 3 bases, with 12 bases lying between them. The chain's CDR3 is CASSLTGSLVYEQYF. In nucleotides, the CDR3 is TGTGCCAGCAGCTTAACCGGGAGCCTCGTCTACGAGCAGTACTTC. Complete variable domain (other parts from reference TRBV7-3 and TRBJ2-7): GAGVSQTPSNKVTEKGKYVELRCDPISGHTALYWYRQSLGQGPEFLIYFQGTGAADDSGLPNDRFFAVRPEGSVSTLKIQRTERGDSAVYLCASSLTGSLVYEQYFGPGTRLTVT.

There are many counts of this clonotype. The chain is built from TRBV6-5 and TRBJ1-2, with a tentative D call TRBD1 (6 bases). CDR1 and CDR2 from the germline V gene are MNHEY and SVGAGI. Trimming took off 5 bases at V and 7 bases at J, with 14 bases between the two ends. There are 13 residues in the CDR3. CDR3: CASSAQGRGGYTF. The CDR3 coding sequence is TGTGCCAGCAGTGCCCAGGGGAGGGGTGGCTACACCTTC.

On this clonotype itself: One junction end disagrees with the germline gene, perhaps due to a read error. V and J are TRBV11-3 and TRBJ2-1, with D possibly TRBD1 on 6 matching bases. Looked up from germline, CDR1 is SGHNT and CDR2 is YENEEA. The CDR3 consists of 14 residues. DNA for the CDR3: TGTGTCAGCAGCTTGCCGGACAGAGACAATGAGCAGTTCTTC. This codes for CVSSLPDRDNEQFF.

This clonotype showed up many times. This rearrangement joins TRBV4-2 to TRBJ2-7, with D unresolved. CDR1 LGHNA and CDR2 YNFKEQ come from the germline V gene. The CDR3 extends over 12 amino acids. Trimming removed 0 bases from V and 5 bases from J, with 5 bases in between. CDR3 in DNA: TGTGCCAGCAGCCAAGAAGGTGACGAGCAGTACTTC. Protein: CASSQEGDEQYF.

This clonotype showed up just once. Since the CDR3 does not end with the conserved phenylalanine or tryptophan, this likely comes from a read error. The chain couples TRBV6-5 to TRBJ2-1, with 8 bases fitting TRBD2. CDR1 MNHEY and CDR2 SVGAGI come from the germline V gene. CDR3 size: 19 residues. J was trimmed by 7 bases and V by 6 bases; bases with no gene match: 23. Here the CDR3 reads CASRSRQTRGGRRGNEQFY. The DNA of the CDR3 is TGTGCCAGCAGGTCGAGACAGACCCGGGGGGGGAGACGGGGGAATGAGCAGTTCTAC.

The V gene is TRBV6-5, the J gene TRBJ1-2; D gene ambiguous. The germline V gene encodes CDR1 MNHEY and CDR2 SVGAGI. The V end was cut by 10 bases, the J end by 3 bases, with 15 bases between. The length of the CDR3 is 13 residues. CDR3 coding DNA: TGTGCCAATCGTTCCCGGGAGGACTATGGCTACACCTTC. This translates into CANRSREDYGYTF.

The chain couples TRBV11-2 to TRBJ2-1; D tentatively fits TRBD1 or TRBD2 (5 bases each). Between the trimmed V and J ends, which lost 5 bases and 9 bases, there was a span of 23 bases. The CDR3 loop spans 16 amino acids. Germline V gene lookup returns CDR1 SGHAT and CDR2 FQNNGV. The CDR3 spells CASSRTGARICGEQFF. The CDR3 nucleotides are TGTGCCAGCAGCCGTACCGGGGCTAGGATCTGCGGTGAGCAGTTCTTC.

At least ten counts were recorded for this clonotype. The rearrangement links TRBV20-1 to TRBJ2-3; D gene unclear. The CDR3 is 14 residues long. V was cut by 6 bases and J by 1 base, with 14 bases left in between. Germline V gene data show CDR1 as DFQATT and CDR2 as SNEGSKA (reference sequence). CDR3 loop: CSAYPGGRTDTQYF. The CDR3 DNA sequence: TGCAGTGCGTATCCCGGCGGACGCACAGATACGCAGTATTTT.